Following are 22 T cell receptor beta chains from one sample sequenced in a study of cytomegalovirus exposure and HLA in healthy donors (dated 2017 in TCRdb). Receptor libraries were prepared by the immunoSEQ multiplex PCR assay. A mixture of 60 forward primers for TCR Vbeta segments and 13 reverse primers for TCR Jbeta segments was used in the multiplex PCR. TCRdb provides this immuneACCESS table in a form limited to in-frame rearrangements. Some clones are lacking; in checked studies, under half of them reflect an unresolved V gene, and why the rest are absent is not known. This sample's clone table shows about 70,000 clones. The top ten clonotypes cover 2.4% of the sample. The sequencing input was PBMCs. These receptors were taken from a female donor in good health and CMV-seropositive.

The V call is TRBV10-3, the J call TRBJ1-1; 7 nucleotides agree with TRBD1. The germline V gene encodes CDR1 ENHRY and CDR2 SYGVKD. The CDR3 consists of 14 residues. Trimming cost V 4 bases and J 3 bases; bases outside gene matches: 5. CDR3 amino acids: CAISGTGHDTEAFF. The CDR3 coding sequence is TGTGCCATCAGTGGGACAGGTCACGACACTGAAGCTTTCTTT.

The chain couples TRBV4-3 to TRBJ1-2; D not resolved. The CDR3 has 12 residues. Trimming removed 4 bases from V and 5 bases from J, with 8 bases in between. Germline CDR1 LGHNA, CDR2 YSLEER. The CDR3 loop is CASSRPGYGYTF. As DNA, the CDR3 is TGCGCCAGCAGCCGACCGGGTTATGGCTACACCTTC.

V gene TRBV28 combines with J gene TRBJ2-7; weak D call: TRBD2 (5 bases). The length of the CDR3 is 14 residues. CDR1 is MDHEN and CDR2 is SYDVKM in the germline V gene. V was shortened by 5 bases and J by 0 bases, with 11 bases between the two germline ends. CDR3 DNA: TGTGCCAGCAGTAGCGGAGGCCACTCCTACGAGCAGTACTTC. Translating it yields CASSSGGHSYEQYF.

The chain links TRBV5-1 to TRBJ1-3; no clear D gene. The V end lost 4 bases, the J end lost 0 bases, and 14 bases lay between the germline ends. The germline CDR1 and CDR2 sequences are SGHRS and YFSETQ. This CDR3 is 16 amino acids long. As DNA, the CDR3 is TGCGCCAGCAGCCTTCCCGACGGAGACTCTGGAAACACCATATATTTT. Translating it yields CASSLPDGDSGNTIYF.

V gene TRBV6-5 combines with J gene TRBJ2-7, with 12 bases matching TRBD2. Per the germline V gene, CDR1 is MNHEY and CDR2 is SVGAGI. The V gene end was trimmed by 5 bases and the J gene end by 2 bases; junction bases not matched to a gene: 4. The length of the CDR3 is 15 residues. The CDR3 reads CASSPTSGRTYEQYF. The CDR3 DNA sequence: TGTGCCAGCAGTCCTACTAGCGGGAGGACCTACGAGCAGTACTTC.

The rearrangement joins TRBV28 to TRBJ2-7; no firm D call. CDR3 length: 11 amino acids. In germline, CDR1 is MDHEN, CDR2 SYDVKM. Trimming shortened V by 9 bases and J by 5 bases, and 11 bases separated the two germline ends. CDR3 nucleotide sequence: TGTGCCAGTGTAACAGATAACGAGCAGTACTTC. Its protein product is CASVTDNEQYF.

The chain links TRBV30 to TRBJ1-1, with unresolved D. Trimming shortened V by 5 bases and J by 8 bases, and 12 bases separated the two germline ends. Germline CDR1 is GTSNPN and CDR2 is SVGIG (reference sequence). The CDR3 runs to 11 residues. CDR3 loop: CAWGHPLEAFF. CDR3 DNA: TGTGCCTGGGGCCACCCTTTAGAAGCTTTCTTT. The full variable domain, rest sourced from reference TRBV30 and TRBJ1-1, is SQTIHQWPATLVQPVGSPLSLECTVEGTSNPNLYWYRQAAGRGLQLLFYSVGIGQISSEVPQNLSASRPQDRQFILSSKKLLLSDSGFYLCAWGHPLEAFFGQGTRLTVV.

The chain employs TRBV15 and TRBJ1-2; no reliable D call. The CDR3 covers 15 residues. The V end was cut by 0 bases, the J end by 2 bases, with 10 bases between. Germline CDR1 reads LNHNV; CDR2 reads YYDKDF (reference sequence). The CDR3 coding sequence is TGTGCCACCAGCAGAGATGCCGGGTCAAACTATGGCTACACCTTC. It is translated as CATSRDAGSNYGYTF.

The gene calls are TRBV6-5 and TRBJ1-2; D perhaps matches TRBD1 (5 bases). CDR3 length equals 13 residues. CDR1 and CDR2 (germline): MNHEY, SVGAGI. V lost 0 bases and J 7 bases, leaving 9 bases between the germline ends. As DNA, the CDR3 is TGTGCCAGCAGTTACTCAGCAGGGTTTGGCTACACCTTC. Its translation: CASSYSAGFGYTF.

This chain joins TRBV30 and TRBJ2-7; 10 positions match TRBD1. CDR1 is GTSNPN and CDR2 is SVGIG in the germline V gene (reference sequence). The CDR3 sequence is 15 residues long. The J segment lost 3 bases and the V segment lost 1 base, leaving 6 bases of the junction unmatched. CDR3 DNA: TGTGCCTGGAGTGGCCGGGACAGGGGTGTCTACGAGCAGTACTTC. This translates into CAWSGRDRGVYEQYF.

The chain carries TRBV4-1 and TRBJ2-1; 8 bases map to TRBD2. From germline, CDR1 is MGHRA and CDR2 YSYEKL. The CDR3 runs to 14 residues. The V gene end was trimmed by 0 bases and the J gene end by 10 bases; junction bases not matched to a gene: 5. The CDR3 sequence: CASSQEGASGEQFF. Here the CDR3 DNA reads TGCGCCAGCAGCCAAGAGGGGGCTAGCGGGGAGCAGTTCTTC.

The rearrangement links TRBV25-1 to TRBJ2-5; 7 bases are shared with TRBD2. The V and J ends lost 3 bases and 1 base, in that order; junction bases with no gene match: 8. This CDR3 comprises 16 residues. Looked up from germline, CDR1 is MGHDK and CDR2 is SYGVNS. The CDR3 nucleotides read TGTGCCAGCAGTGATTCTTACGGGGGGTCCCAAGAGACCCAGTACTTC. Translated, it gives CASSDSYGGSQETQYF.

CDR3 DNA: TGTGCCAGCAGCTTGGTTGGGCAGCTGAACACTGAAGCTTTCTTT. As protein: CASSLVGQLNTEAFF. This sequence joins TRBV5-4 and TRBJ1-1; D is ambiguous. Trimming cost V 0 bases and J 0 bases, with 9 bases left between them. CDR1 and CDR2 from the germline V gene are SGHNT and YYREEE (reference sequence). This CDR3 region has 15 residues. Full variable domain (missing parts from reference TRBV5-4 and TRBJ1-1): ETGVTQSPTHLIKTRGQQVTLRCSSQSGHNTVSWYQQALGQGPQFIFQYYREEENGRGNFPPRFSGLQFPNYSSELNVNALELDDSALYLCASSLVGQLNTEAFFGQGTRLTVV.

The chain is built from TRBV28 and TRBJ2-2; perhaps TRBD1 as D (5 bases). Germline V CDR1 and CDR2: MDHEN, SYDVKM. V lost 1 base, J lost 7 bases, and 19 bases lay in between. The CDR3 consists of 17 residues. The CDR3 region has the DNA TGTGCCAGCAGTTTATCAGGGTTCGCGCCTTCCGTCGGGGAGCTGTTTTTT. Protein product: CASSLSGFAPSVGELFF. The variable domain in full, with the rest retrieved from reference TRBV28 and TRBJ2-2, is DVKVTQSSRYLVKRTGEKVFLECVQDMDHENMFWYRQDPGLGLRLIYFSYDVKMKEKGDIPEGYSVSREKKERFSLILESASTNQTSMYLCASSLSGFAPSVGELFFGEGSRLTVL.

The chain uses TRBV30 and TRBJ2-1, with 8 bases lining up with TRBD2. Germline V CDR1 and CDR2: GTSNPN, SVGIG (reference sequence). The V and J ends lost 4 bases and 4 bases, in that order; junction bases with no gene match: 9. The CDR3 runs 15 residues. CDR3 sequence reads: CAWTLPSGSYNEQFF. CDR3 coding DNA: TGTGCCTGGACTCTCCCCAGCGGGAGTTACAATGAGCAGTTCTTC.

The CDR3 region has the DNA TGTGCCTGGATCAACAACCAGCGGGCCACAGATACGCAGTATTTT. Protein sequence: CAWINNQRATDTQYF. The rearrangement joins TRBV30 to TRBJ2-3; perhaps TRBD2 as D (6 bases). This CDR3 has 15 residues. V was clipped by 4 bases and J by 2 bases, with 16 bases between them. Germline V gene sequence: CDR1 GTSNPN, CDR2 SVGIG (reference sequence).

This chain joins TRBV28 and TRBJ2-7, with D tentatively TRBD2 (7 bases). The germline gives CDR1 MDHEN, CDR2 SYDVKM. V lost 2 bases and J 12 bases, leaving 20 bases between the germline ends. The CDR3 has 14 residues. The CDR3 region is CASSLIGWGGPAYF. The CDR3 DNA reads as TGTGCCAGCAGTTTAATCGGCTGGGGGGGCCCAGCGTACTTC.

The chain employs TRBV13 and TRBJ2-7; 16 nucleotides align to TRBD2. The CDR3 is 15 amino acids. Germline CDR1 reads PRHDT; CDR2 reads FYEKMQ (reference sequence). V dropped 5 bases and J dropped 11; count of bases not matched to a gene: 9. The CDR3 here is CASSTGLAGGPDKYF. In nucleotides, the CDR3 is TGTGCCAGCAGCACGGGACTAGCGGGAGGGCCGGATAAGTACTTC.

As concerns this clone: The sample has other DNA sequences that encode this CDR3 too. V gene TRBV6-1 combines with J gene TRBJ2-7; TRBD1 matches at 8 bases. V lost 8 bases and J lost 7; bases outside the gene matches: 10. Germline assignment: CDR1 MNHNS and CDR2 SASEGT. CDR3 size: 13 residues. CDR3 region: CASHPQGAGEQYF. The CDR3 nucleotides are TGTGCCAGCCACCCCCAGGGGGCGGGAGAGCAGTACTTC.

V and J are TRBV30 and TRBJ1-1, with a tentative D call TRBD1 (5 bases). Trimming pared 3 bases from V and 8 bases from J, leaving 10 bases between. Germline V lookup: CDR1 GTSNPN, CDR2 SVGIG (reference sequence). The CDR3 length is 11 residues. The CDR3 spells CAWSWGVEAFF. CDR3 nucleotide sequence: TGTGCCTGGAGCTGGGGGGTGGAAGCTTTCTTT.

The chain couples TRBV6-6 to TRBJ2-7; 10 bases line up with TRBD1. After removal of 5 bases from V and 5 bases from J, the junction contained 6 bases not matched to a gene. CDR1 and CDR2 (germline): MNHNY, SVGAGI (reference sequence). This CDR3 has 14 residues. CDR3 sequence (DNA): TGTGCCAGCAGTACGGGACAGGGGAGTCACGAGCAGTACTTC. This gives the protein CASSTGQGSHEQYF.

The gene calls are TRBV10-3 and TRBJ2-7, with 9 bases identical to TRBD1. CDR1 ENHRY and CDR2 SYGVKD come from the germline V gene. With V trimmed by 6 bases and J by 4 bases, 10 bases remained unmatched. The CDR3 is 15 amino acids. The CDR3 bases are TGTGCCATCAGCCCCTGGACAGGGGAAAGGTACGAGCAGTACTTC. It yields the protein CAISPWTGERYEQYF.